The present T cell receptor beta chain was sequenced within a study of early T cells in non-severe SARS-CoV-2 infection. Study information: Sequencing used unsorted whole-blood bulk RNA, so chains lack pairing. Overall study findings and caveats: VDJdb matches were skewed toward anti-spike CD8 T cell responses.

Individual cDNA molecules were tagged with unique molecular identifiers. TCRdb passed the 5' RACE reads through MiXCR, listing each CDR3 protein once. The top ten hold over 1% of the sample, which has around 100,000 distinct CDR3 sequences, about 15% seen once. This clonotype was observed a handful of times. Its specificity is not known. Sequenced: whole blood. The sequence derives from an adult who was a healthcare worker with PCR-confirmed SARS-CoV-2 infection or an uninfected control (not recorded which).

CDR3 in DNA: TGCAGTGCTAGGGCGGGGGGCGTCTCCTACGAGCAGTACTTC. This gives the protein CSARAGGVSYEQYF. This chain uses TRBV20-1 with TRBJ2-7, with 8 bases lining up with TRBD2. J was trimmed by 0 bases and V by 3 bases; bases with no gene match: 4. Germline V lookup: CDR1 DFQATT, CDR2 SNEGSKA (reference sequence). The CDR3 sequence is 14 residues long.